Given below is one TCR beta chain in context. The antigen remains undetermined. Thawed PBMCs were FACS-sorted into unstimulated CD4+CD25+CD127- regulatory T cells, CD4+CD25- non-regulatory cells, CD4 and CD8 cells. The CDR3 totals 16 residues. The germline V gene has CDR1 PRHDT and CDR2 FYEKMQ (reference sequence). V was pared by 5 bases and J by 2 bases, with 16 bases between. The data are from a study of Tregs in tolerant kidney transplant recipients. Broader study findings: Activated donor B cell expansion appeared to reveal the most relevant donor-specific TCRbeta repertoire. Few patients were studied, so findings need validation in larger groups. This study did not directly address biological reproducibility.

Clones were read by immunoSEQ multiplex PCR, and TCRdb kept only the in-frame ones, dropping some. The sample has around 50,000 clones; approximately 82% are singletons. The TCR comes from a human donor in good health. The chain employs TRBV13 and TRBJ2-1; the D gene is possibly TRBD2 (7 bases). Material for sequencing was CD4+ T cells from blood. CDR3 residues: CASSPGPGGAYNEQFF. The CDR3 DNA sequence: TGTGCCAGCAGCCCGGGACCGGGGGGCGCCTACAATGAGCAGTTCTTC.